These T cell receptor beta chains were read from a single sample in a study of CD8+CD57+ T cells in acquired aplastic anemia. Using its own MiXCR run on the reads, TCRdb lists one record per CDR3 protein. The sample carries a few hundred thousand distinct CDR3 sequences, 25% to 40% recorded once. Specimen: sorted CD4+, CD8+, or CD8+CD57+ T cells (not recorded which) from PBMCs. These receptors were obtained from a human donor with aplastic anemia. CDR3s include the opening cysteine and the closing phenylalanine or tryptophan. A D gene is named only where the DNA matches it firmly. Rows may omit the clone size; those that give it use once, few, many or a size class.

clone_size: many
d_call: TRBD1
j_call: TRBJ1-4
v_call: TRBV2
cdr3_nt: TGTGCCAGCAGTGGCCTCAACAGGGGAAAACTGTTTTTT
cdr3_aa: CASSGLNRGKLFF

clone_size: .
d_call: .
j_call: TRBJ1-3
v_call: TRBV19
cdr3_nt: TGTGCCAGTAGTATGGTAGAGAGCTCTGGAAACACCATATATTTT
cdr3_aa: CASSMVESSGNTIYF

clone_size: few
d_call: .
j_call: TRBJ1-1
v_call: TRBV11-2
cdr3_nt: TGTGCCAGCAGCTTAGATCTTCGGGGTGGAGAAGCTTTCTTT
cdr3_aa: CASSLDLRGGEAFF

clone_size: .
d_call: TRBD2
j_call: TRBJ2-7
v_call: TRBV9
cdr3_nt: TGTGCCAGCAGCGGACCCGGGACTAGCGGGAGCGTGCAGTACTTC
cdr3_aa: CASSGPGTSGSVQYF

clone_size: .
d_call: TRBD1
j_call: TRBJ1-2
v_call: TRBV15
cdr3_nt: TGTGCCACCAGCAGTGAAAACAGGGGGGAAATCCCGCCGTATGGCTACACCTTC
cdr3_aa: CATSSENRGEIPPYGYTF

clone_size: .
d_call: TRBD1
j_call: TRBJ2-3
v_call: TRBV20-1
cdr3_nt: TGCAGTGCTGAAACTCGGGACAGCCACCGGGATACGCAGTATTTT
cdr3_aa: CSAETRDSHRDTQYF

clone_size: .
d_call: TRBD1
j_call: TRBJ1-6
v_call: TRBV6-1
cdr3_nt: TGTGCCAGCAGACAGACAGGGTTAGGGCCCCTCCACTTT
cdr3_aa: CASRQTGLGPLHF

clone_size: few
d_call: .
j_call: TRBJ2-3
v_call: TRBV19
cdr3_nt: TGTGCCAGTAGTATGGGACCATCCACAGATACGCAGTATTTT
cdr3_aa: CASSMGPSTDTQYF

clone_size: .
d_call: .
j_call: TRBJ1-2
v_call: TRBV29-1
cdr3_nt: TGCAGCGTTGACCCTGACACCACTGGCTACACCTTC
cdr3_aa: CSVDPDTTGYTF

clone_size: once
d_call: .
j_call: TRBJ2-7
v_call: TRBV10-2
cdr3_nt: TGCGCCAGCAGTGAGTCGGTTGATGGGACGCCCCCCTACGAGCAGTACTTC
cdr3_aa: CASSESVDGTPPYEQYF

clone_size: few
d_call: .
j_call: TRBJ1-5
v_call: TRBV27
cdr3_nt: TGTGCCAGCAGTTTACGGGGGATCGGTCAGCCCCAGCATTTT
cdr3_aa: CASSLRGIGQPQHF

clone_size: .
d_call: .
j_call: TRBJ2-7
v_call: TRBV15
cdr3_nt: TGTGCCACCAGCAGCACCTACTACGAGCAGTACTTC
cdr3_aa: CATSSTYYEQYF

clone_size: many
d_call: .
j_call: TRBJ2-7
v_call: TRBV5-1
cdr3_nt: TGCGCCAGCAGCTCCAACGGGGAGACTAGTGAGCAGTACTTC
cdr3_aa: CASSSNGETSEQYF

clone_size: many
d_call: .
j_call: TRBJ1-5
v_call: TRBV9
cdr3_nt: TGTGCCAGCAGCGTAGGGGGGATCAATCAGCCCCAGCATTTT
cdr3_aa: CASSVGGINQPQHF